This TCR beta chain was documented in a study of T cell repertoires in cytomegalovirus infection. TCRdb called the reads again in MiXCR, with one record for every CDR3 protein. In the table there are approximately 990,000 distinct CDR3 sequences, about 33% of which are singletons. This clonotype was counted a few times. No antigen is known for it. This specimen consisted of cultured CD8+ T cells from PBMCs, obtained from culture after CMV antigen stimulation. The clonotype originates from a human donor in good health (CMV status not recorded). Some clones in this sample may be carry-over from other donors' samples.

The CDR3 sequence: CSVETPSGDSYEQYF. As DNA, the CDR3 is TGCAGCGTTGAAACCCCTAGCGGGGACTCCTACGAGCAGTACTTC. This chain links TRBV29-1 with TRBJ2-7, with TRBD2 matching 9 bases. With 2 bases clipped from V and 0 bases from J, the junction kept 5 bases outside the gene matches. Germline V gene lookup returns CDR1 SQVTM and CDR2 ANQGSEA. The CDR3 is 15 amino acids.